Sequencing of this TCR beta chain was carried out in a study of blood T cell repertoires in COVID-19 (dated by TCRdb to the early 2020s). In the study overall: Collaborator samples came from the United States, Italy and Spain and covered acute and convalescent phases of COVID-19. The prospective study material was composed of cDNA or gDNA derived from T cells, B-cell-depleted T cells, or PBMCs. Deeply sampled blood TCRbeta repertoires from subjects exposed to, actively infected with, or recovered from COVID-19 were included in the dataset. The repertoires were released in a freely available public database meant as a resource for research on the immune response to SARS-CoV-2. The samples were drawn from the first 160 participants of the ongoing ImmuneRACE study and from 950 to 1,500 subjects provided by 6 global collaborators. Sample metadata almost always included a de-identified subject ID, COVID-19 status, age in years and sex. Where HLA class I and class II types were available, the types were taken from metadata supplied by the sample provider, not from assay-based typing.

Points on this clone: Its antigen specificity is not known. No base qualities exist here, and no much larger clone lies one base off it.

TCRbeta CDR3 regions were amplified from genomic DNA using the immunoSEQ Assay, a bias-controlled multiplex PCR. The paper's data handling went like this. The number of nucleated cells in each sample was estimated from the amplification of reference gene primers within the assay. Sequence reads were collapsed and filtered to measure the absolute abundance of every unique TCRbeta CDR3 rearrangement. For each sample, productive Simpson clonality was calculated by taking the square root of Simpson's diversity index across productive rearrangements. TCRdb re-hosts the immuneACCESS table, in-frame sequences only. Its copies lack some clones; in the studies checked, an unresolved V gene accounts for under half of them, and the cause for the rest is not known. V, J and clone size reflect that table, while D and trimming were determined from the DNA. The sample data list 85,000 to 110,000 clones, and approximately 89% of these were observed just once. Of the sample, over 15% falls within the top ten clones.

The collaborating institutions used their own protocols to collect whole blood in K2EDTA tubes. Collaborator samples were shipped for TCRbeta analysis as frozen whole blood, isolated PBMCs, or DNA extracted from either sample type. Overall study outcomes, separate from this receptor: Clinical and demographic metadata were provided uncurated, with the amount varying by source and participant.

This TCR was sampled from a woman older than 75 in a cohort sampled during active COVID-19. Specimen: peripheral blood.

The CDR3 protein sequence reads: CASSSGGSGANVLTF. The nucleotide sequence is TGTGCCAGCAGCTCTGGGGGCTCCGGGGCCAACGTCCTGACTTTC. The sequence is built from TRBV5-4 and TRBJ2-6; a tentative D match to TRBD1 spans 6 bases. A distance of 11 bases separates the germline ends of V and J, which lose 3 bases and 4 bases respectively. Based on the germline V gene (reference sequence), the CDR1 and CDR2 sequences are SGHNT and YYREEE. Its CDR3 holds 15 amino acids, cysteine through phenylalanine. Only the CDR3 portion is preserved as DNA: 45 bases, with reading frame beginning at the first base.